This TCR beta chain was observed in a study of T cell changes during pregnancy in multiple sclerosis. Produced via immunoSEQ multiplex PCR; TCRdb's table is partial and in-frame only. The profile shows tens of thousands of clones, 90% to 95% of them singletons. The clonotype was recovered from a female donor with multiple sclerosis, enrolled in a pregnancy study. Specimen: peripheral blood, collected in the third trimester of pregnancy.

In nucleotides, the CDR3 is TGTGCCAGCAGCTTTCATGTGGGGGCCAGCACAGATACGCAGTATTTT. Translation: CASSFHVGASTDTQYF. The gene calls are TRBV5-8 and TRBJ2-3; D might be TRBD1 (6 bases). The germline V and J ends were trimmed by 2 bases and 0 bases, with 13 bases remaining between them. CDR3 length equals 16 residues. The germline V gene has CDR1 SGHTS and CDR2 YDEGEE.